Listed here are 30 T cell receptor beta chains from one sample, sequenced in a study of blood T cell repertoires in COVID-19. Profiling relied on immunoSEQ multiplex PCR, and the TCRdb table lists in-frame clones only, not all of them. The repertoire holds some 180,000 clones, with approximately 92% as singletons. Sequencing was carried out using peripheral blood. The receptors shown here come from a man aged 50-59 years with acute or convalescent COVID-19.

The chain employs TRBV28 and TRBJ2-7; 8 bases align to TRBD2. V lost 3 bases and J lost 3; bases outside the gene matches: 7. Germline assignment: CDR1 MDHEN and CDR2 SYDVKM. This CDR3 has 15 residues. CDR3 amino acids: CASSFSGAGGYEQYF. Written as DNA, the CDR3 is TGTGCCAGCAGTTTTTCGGGGGCGGGGGGCTACGAGCAGTACTTC.

The chain uses TRBV12-3 or TRBV12-4 and TRBJ1-2; tentative D call: TRBD1 (5 bases). CDR3 length equals 13 residues. Trimming took 0 bases from V and 5 from J, leaving 7 bases between them. CDR3 loop: CASSLADIYGYTF. CDR3 in DNA: TGTGCCAGCAGTTTAGCGGACATTTATGGCTACACCTTC.

This chain connects TRBV9 to TRBJ2-5; D may be TRBD1 (6 bases). The germline V gene has CDR1 SGDLS and CDR2 YYNGEE. The germline V and J ends were trimmed by 0 bases and 0 bases, with 12 bases remaining between them. CDR3 length equals 16 residues. CDR3 in amino acids: CASSVAAGVDQETQYF. The CDR3 DNA follows: TGTGCCAGCAGCGTAGCGGCAGGGGTGGACCAAGAGACCCAGTACTTC.

This rearrangement joins TRBV7-9 to TRBJ2-5, with D perhaps matching TRBD2 (6 bases). Trimming took 3 bases from V and 0 from J, leaving 8 bases between them. The CDR3 runs to 14 residues. Per germline, CDR1 SEHNR and CDR2 FQNEAQ (reference sequence). The DNA for the CDR3 is TGTGCCAGCAGCTTCGGGGACTACCAAGAGACCCAGTACTTC. Its translation is CASSFGDYQETQYF. Full variable domain (rest looked up from reference TRBV7-9 and TRBJ2-5): DTGVSQNPRHKITKRGQNVTFRCDPISEHNRLYWYRQTLGQGPEFLTYFQNEAQLEKSRLLSDRFSAERPKGSFSTLEIQRTEQGDSAMYLCASSFGDYQETQYFGPGTRLLVL.

The chain employs TRBV6-2 or TRBV6-3 and TRBJ1-6; D remains unclear. The V gene's germline CDR1 is MNHEY and CDR2 SVGEGT. This CDR3 spans 14 amino acids. The V gene lost 0 bases and the J gene lost 10 bases, with 10 bases spanning the gap. CDR3 amino acids: CASSYSEGGSPLHF. For the CDR3, the DNA is TGTGCCAGCAGTTACTCAGAGGGTGGCTCACCCCTCCACTTT.

The gene calls are TRBV21-1 and TRBJ2-7; the table's D call of TRBD1 was not tested on the DNA. TRBV21-1 is given as a pseudogene. The CDR3 is made up of 12 amino acids. This chain's CDR3 is CASKLQGVEQYV. In DNA form, the CDR3 reads TGTGCCAGCAAACTACAGGGGGTCGAGCAGTACGTC.

This chain connects TRBV9 to TRBJ1-2, with D tentatively TRBD1 (5 bases). CDR1 and CDR2 from the germline V gene are SGDLS and YYNGEE. The CDR3 loop spans 13 amino acids. Trimming took 2 bases from V and 8 from J, leaving 13 bases between them. CDR3 loop: CASSVAGLGGYTF. CDR3 nucleotides: TGTGCCAGCAGCGTGGCAGGGCTCGGAGGCTACACCTTC.

The genes are TRBV2 and TRBJ1-5; D possibly corresponds to TRBD1 (6 bases). Per the germline V gene, CDR1 is SNHLY and CDR2 is FYNNEI. The CDR3 spans 14 residues. V was cut by 2 bases and J by 6 bases, with 11 bases left in between. In DNA form, the CDR3 reads TGTGCCAGCAGTGAAACACAGGGTGGTCAGCCCCAGCATTTT. Translated, it gives CASSETQGGQPQHF.

The rearrangement joins TRBV18 to TRBJ2-1; 10 positions match TRBD2. The CDR3 has 17 amino acids. CDR1 KGHSH and CDR2 LQKENI come from the germline V gene. V lost 0 bases to trimming and J lost 6 bases; unmatched junction nucleotides: 8. CDR3 nucleotides: TGTGCCAGCTCACCACCGATAGCGGGAGGAATCTCCAATGAGCAGTTCTTC. It yields the protein CASSPPIAGGISNEQFF.

This chain uses TRBV14 with TRBJ2-7; D remains ambiguous. In germline, CDR1 is SGHDN, CDR2 FVKESK. Trimming cost V 1 base and J 5 bases, with 15 bases left between them. The CDR3 spans 15 residues. The CDR3: CASSQGTVPFDEQYF. CDR3 in DNA: TGTGCCAGCAGCCAAGGTACAGTCCCTTTCGACGAGCAGTACTTC.

This chain links TRBV3-1 (or the pseudogene TRBV3-2) with TRBJ1-1; no clear D gene. Germline CDR1 and CDR2: LGHDT and YNNKEL (reference sequence). The V gene lost 4 bases and the J gene lost 1 base, with 13 bases spanning the gap. The CDR3 runs 15 residues. The DNA of the CDR3 is TGTGCCAGCAGCCGGGCAGTAACTGGGAACACTGAAGCTTTCTTT. Its protein product is CASSRAVTGNTEAFF.

CDR3 in amino acids: CASSGHFATVNTGELFF. CDR3 DNA sequence: TGTGCCAGCAGCGGACATTTCGCCACAGTGAACACCGGGGAGCTGTTTTTT. The V and J genes are TRBV9 and TRBJ2-2; D unclear. The CDR3 covers 17 residues. Trimming removed 3 bases at V and 1 base at J, with 16 bases between. Germline values: CDR1 SGDLS, CDR2 YYNGEE.

J is TRBJ2-3 and V is TRBV30; D is unclear. The CDR3 loop spans 13 amino acids. The V gene lost 6 bases and the J gene lost 4 bases, with 14 bases spanning the gap. CDR1 and CDR2 (germline): GTSNPN, SVGIG (reference sequence). CDR3 nucleotide sequence: TGTGCCTGTGCTAGATTCCGGGCAGATACGCAGTATTTT. Its translation is CACARFRADTQYF.

J is TRBJ1-4 and V is TRBV18; D unclear. Germline loops: CDR1 KGHSH, CDR2 LQKENI. The CDR3 is made up of 14 amino acids. Trimming pared 3 bases from V and 2 bases from J, leaving 7 bases between. The CDR3 DNA follows: TGTGCCAGCTCACCCGGAGGTACTAATGAAAAACTGTTTTTT. Its translation is CASSPGGTNEKLFF.

The V gene is TRBV24-1, the J gene TRBJ2-6; D remains unclear. Looked up from germline, CDR1 is KGHDR and CDR2 is SFDVKD. V lost 6 bases to trimming and J lost 0 bases, with 5 bases between them. The CDR3 covers 14 residues. CDR3 sequence (DNA): TGTGCCACCAGTCAAGCCTCTGGGGCCAACGTCCTGACTTTC. Protein product: CATSQASGANVLTF.

The genes are TRBV11-1 and TRBJ1-1; 8 bases map to TRBD1. Germline CDR1 and CDR2: SGHAT and FQDESV (reference sequence). V shed 3 bases, J shed 8 bases, and the junction held 2 bases outside the gene matches. The CDR3 totals 12 residues. CDR3 in DNA: TGTGCCAGCAGCTTTAGGGACAGGGAAGCTTTCTTT. This encodes CASSFRDREAFF.

This rearrangement joins TRBV6-5 to TRBJ2-5, with D perhaps TRBD2 (5 bases). Germline assignment: CDR1 MNHEY and CDR2 SVGAGI. The CDR3 is 12 residues long. Trimming took off 8 bases at V and 5 bases at J, with 12 bases between the two ends. CDR3 residues: CASSRGLETQYF. CDR3 DNA sequence: TGTGCCAGCTCTCGAGGGCTGGAGACCCAGTACTTC.

CDR3 in amino acids: CASSWGWRDYEQYF. The CDR3 nucleotides read TGTGCCAGCAGTTGGGGGTGGCGGGACTACGAGCAGTACTTC. The chain couples TRBV7-8 to TRBJ2-7, with D perhaps matching TRBD2 (6 bases). CDR3 length: 14 residues. Germline V lookup: CDR1 SGHVS, CDR2 FQNEAQ. V was trimmed by 6 bases and J by 3 bases, leaving 15 bases between them. Looking up the rest from reference TRBV7-8 and TRBJ2-7 gives the full variable domain: GAGVSQSPRYKVAKRGQDVALRCDPISGHVSLFWYQQALGQGPEFLTYFQNEAQLDKSGLPSDRFFAERPEGSVSTLKIQRTQQEDSAVYLCASSWGWRDYEQYFGPGTRLTVT.

This chain links TRBV10-2 with TRBJ1-4, with TRBD1 matching 7 bases. V dropped 6 bases and J dropped 8; count of bases not matched to a gene: 12. The CDR3 extends over 15 amino acids. Per germline, CDR1 WSHSY and CDR2 SAAADI. Here the CDR3 DNA reads TGCGCCAGCAGCCTCCCTGGACAGGATAGGGAAAAACTGTTTTTT. Translated: CASSLPGQDREKLFF.

Of note for this clone: The sample contains more than one DNA sequence encoding this CDR3. The chain uses TRBV10-3 and TRBJ2-1; 8 bases are a match to TRBD2. CDR3 size: 14 residues. Per germline, CDR1 ENHRY and CDR2 SYGVKD. The J segment lost 5 bases and the V segment lost 8 bases, leaving 8 bases of the junction unmatched. The CDR3 loop is CAIRGGEAHNEQFF. The CDR3 region has the DNA TGTGCCATCCGGGGGGGGGAGGCTCACAATGAGCAGTTCTTC.

This clone was detected a few times. The rearrangement joins TRBV27 to TRBJ1-6; TRBD1 might be the D (6 bases). Germline-derived CDR1 and CDR2 are MNHEY and SMNVEV (reference sequence). The germline V and J ends were trimmed by 7 bases and 3 bases, with 19 bases remaining between them. CDR3 length: 17 residues. The CDR3 loop is CASKGTYRTVYNSPLHF. The CDR3, as DNA: TGTGCCAGCAAAGGAACCTACAGGACAGTCTATAATTCACCCCTCCACTTT.

The gene calls are TRBV28 and TRBJ1-5; 8 nucleotides align to TRBD1. The junction had 6 bases not matched to a gene; V was cut back by 8 bases and J by 3 bases. This CDR3 contains 14 residues. CDR1 is MDHEN, CDR2 SYDVKM, per germline. For the CDR3, the DNA is TGTGCCAGCGGGTCAGGGGGCGTCAATCAGCCCCAGCATTTT. It is translated as CASGSGGVNQPQHF.

This clone was seen only once. The CDR3 nucleotides are TGTGCCAGCAGCTCCACCCGCGGTACGGGCATTCAGTACTTC. Translated: CASSSTRGTGIQYF. The chain links TRBV7-9 to TRBJ2-4, with D hard to call. The CDR3 has 14 residues. Trimming removed 4 bases at V and 9 bases at J, with 16 bases between. Germline V gives CDR1 SEHNR, CDR2 FQNEAQ (reference sequence).

The chain uses TRBV9 and TRBJ2-2, with a possible D match to TRBD2 (6 bases). V was clipped by 4 bases and J by 4 bases, with 14 bases between them. Per the germline V gene, CDR1 is SGDLS and CDR2 is YYNGEE. The CDR3 is 15 amino acids. The CDR3 spells CASSTRDSFTGELFF. The CDR3 bases are TGTGCCAGCAGCACCCGGGACTCCTTCACCGGGGAGCTGTTTTTT.

This clone was recorded only once. The rearrangement links TRBV19 to TRBJ1-1, with 9 bases lining up with TRBD1. The V gene's germline CDR1 is LNHDA and CDR2 SQIVND (reference sequence). V shed 5 bases, J shed 3 bases, and the junction held 1 base outside the gene matches. The CDR3 totals 13 residues. CDR3 sequence: CASSWDRDTEAFF. CDR3 sequence (DNA): TGTGCCAGTAGTTGGGACAGGGACACTGAAGCTTTCTTT. The entire variable domain, with the rest obtained from reference TRBV19 and TRBJ1-1, is as follows: DGGITQSPKYLFRKEGQNVTLSCEQNLNHDAMYWYRQDPGQGLRLIYYSQIVNDFQKGDIAEGYSVSREKKESFPLTVTSAQKNPTAFYLCASSWDRDTEAFFGQGTRLTVV.

The rearrangement uses TRBV6-5 and TRBJ2-5; TRBD2 matches at 7 bases. Germline trimming cut 7 bases from V and 5 bases from J; bases unmatched to any gene: 10. This CDR3 contains 14 residues. Germline values: CDR1 MNHEY, CDR2 SVGAGI. This chain's CDR3 is CASKSGGSGETQYF. CDR3 in DNA: TGTGCCAGCAAGTCGGGGGGTTCGGGCGAGACCCAGTACTTC.

This rearrangement joins TRBV18 to TRBJ2-1, with a tentative D call TRBD2 (5 bases). CDR3 length: 13 residues. CDR1 and CDR2 from the germline V gene are KGHSH and LQKENI. Trimming left V 6 bases short and J 13 bases short, with 19 bases between. The CDR3: CASSMGTEREQFF. DNA of the CDR3: TGTGCCAGCTCTATGGGAACTGAGAGGGAACAGTTCTTC. Using reference TRBV18 and TRBJ2-1 for the parts outside the CDR3, the full variable domain is NAGVMQNPRHLVRRRGQEARLRCSPMKGHSHVYWYRQLPEEGLKFMVYLQKENIIDESGMPKERFSAEFPKEGPSILRIQQVVRGDSAAYFCASSMGTEREQFFGPGTRLTVL.

The chain combines TRBV10-3 with TRBJ2-5, with 7 bases matching TRBD1. Trimming at V came to 6 bases and at J to 2 bases, leaving 9 bases not matched to a gene. This CDR3 region has 15 residues. Per the germline V gene, CDR1 is ENHRY and CDR2 is SYGVKD. DNA for the CDR3: TGTGCCATCAGCGTTGAACAGGGGAGACAAGAGACCCAGTACTTC. This gives the protein CAISVEQGRQETQYF.

The J gene is TRBJ2-5, the V gene TRBV2; D remains unclear. This CDR3 region has 11 residues. V lost 4 bases and J lost 12, with 12 bases in between. Per the germline V gene, CDR1 is SNHLY and CDR2 is FYNNEI. The DNA of the CDR3 is TGTGCCAGCAGTGTAAGGCAGGCCGAGTACTTC. Translated, it gives CASSVRQAEYF. Full variable domain (outside the CDR3, taken from reference TRBV2 and TRBJ2-5): EPEVTQTPSHQVTQMGQEVILRCVPISNHLYFYWYRQILGQKVEFLVSFYNNEISEKSEIFDDQFSVERPDGSNFTLKIRSTKLEDSAMYFCASSVRQAEYFGPGTRLLVL.

This rearrangement joins TRBV5-1 to TRBJ2-1, with 12 positions matching TRBD2. Trimming removed 0 bases from V and 5 bases from J; junction bases left unmatched: 3. CDR1 is SGHRS, CDR2 YFSETQ, per germline. The CDR3 is 16 residues long. CDR3 bases: TGCGCCAGCAGCTTGGGTGGACTAGCGGGAAACAATGAGCAGTTCTTC. The encoded protein is CASSLGGLAGNNEQFF.